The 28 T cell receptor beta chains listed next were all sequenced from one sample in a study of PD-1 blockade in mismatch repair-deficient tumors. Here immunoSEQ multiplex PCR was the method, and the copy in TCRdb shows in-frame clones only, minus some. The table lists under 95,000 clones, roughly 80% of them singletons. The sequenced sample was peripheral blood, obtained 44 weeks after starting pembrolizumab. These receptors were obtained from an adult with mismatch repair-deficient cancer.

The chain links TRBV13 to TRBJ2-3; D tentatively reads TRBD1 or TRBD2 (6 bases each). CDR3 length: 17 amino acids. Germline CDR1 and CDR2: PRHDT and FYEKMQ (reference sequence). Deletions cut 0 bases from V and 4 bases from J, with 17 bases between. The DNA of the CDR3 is TGTGCCAGCAGCTTAGGAGGGGGGCCTTGGAGCCCAGATACGCAGTATTTT. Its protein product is CASSLGGGPWSPDTQYF.

The DNA of the CDR3 is TGTGCCAGCAGCCAAGATCGATGGGATACCGGGGAGCTGTTTTTT. Amino acid sequence: CASSQDRWDTGELFF. V is TRBV14 and J is TRBJ2-2; D is unclear. The germline CDR1 and CDR2 sequences are SGHDN and FVKESK. The CDR3 sequence is 15 residues long. V was clipped by 0 bases and J by 5 bases, with 10 bases between them.

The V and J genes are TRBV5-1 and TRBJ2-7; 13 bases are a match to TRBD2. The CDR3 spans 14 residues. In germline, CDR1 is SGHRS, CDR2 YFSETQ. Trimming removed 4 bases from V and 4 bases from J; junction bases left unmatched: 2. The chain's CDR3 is CASSRTSGSYEQYF. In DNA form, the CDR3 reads TGCGCCAGCAGCAGGACTAGCGGGAGTTACGAGCAGTACTTC.

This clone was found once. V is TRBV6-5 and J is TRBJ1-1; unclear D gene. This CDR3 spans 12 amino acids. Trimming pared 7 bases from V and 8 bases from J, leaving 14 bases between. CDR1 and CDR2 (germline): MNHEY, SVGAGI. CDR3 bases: TGTGCCAGCACCAATACCGGGGTCGAAGCTTTCTTT. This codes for CASTNTGVEAFF.

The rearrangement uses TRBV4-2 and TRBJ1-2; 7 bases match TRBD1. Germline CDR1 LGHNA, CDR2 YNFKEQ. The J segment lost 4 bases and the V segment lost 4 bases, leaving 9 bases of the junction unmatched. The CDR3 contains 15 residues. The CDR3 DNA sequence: TGTGCCAGCAGCCCAATGGAGGGGGCGGGCTATGGCTACACCTTC. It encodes CASSPMEGAGYGYTF.

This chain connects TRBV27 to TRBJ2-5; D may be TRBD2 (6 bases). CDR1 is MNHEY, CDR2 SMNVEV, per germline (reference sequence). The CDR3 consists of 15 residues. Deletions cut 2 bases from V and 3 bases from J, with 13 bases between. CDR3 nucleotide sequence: TGTGCCAGCAGTTTAATGATTGGCGGGGAAGAGACCCAGTACTTC. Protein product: CASSLMIGGEETQYF.

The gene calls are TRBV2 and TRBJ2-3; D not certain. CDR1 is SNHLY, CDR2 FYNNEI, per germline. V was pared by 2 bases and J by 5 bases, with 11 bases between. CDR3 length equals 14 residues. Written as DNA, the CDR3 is TGTGCCAGCAGTGAAAGTGAAGGCATAGATACGCAGTATTTT. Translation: CASSESEGIDTQYF.

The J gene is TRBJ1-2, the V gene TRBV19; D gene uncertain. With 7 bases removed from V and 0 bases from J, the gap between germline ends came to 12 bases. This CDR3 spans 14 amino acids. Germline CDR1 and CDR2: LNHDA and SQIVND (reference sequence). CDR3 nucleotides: TGTGCCAGTACCAGCGAGGTCTCTAACTATGGCTACACCTTC. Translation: CASTSEVSNYGYTF.

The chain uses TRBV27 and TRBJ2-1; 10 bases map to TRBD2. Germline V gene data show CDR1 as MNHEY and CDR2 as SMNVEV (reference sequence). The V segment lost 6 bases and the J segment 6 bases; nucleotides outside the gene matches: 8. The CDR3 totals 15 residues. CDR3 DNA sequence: TGTGCCAGCAGGTCAGGGACTAGCGTTGCCAATGAGCAGTTCTTC. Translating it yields CASRSGTSVANEQFF.

The CDR3 nucleotides are TGTGCCAGCAGTTACGTAGCGAGAACTAGCACAGATACGCAGTATTTT. Translation gives CASSYVARTSTDTQYF. The chain couples TRBV6-6 to TRBJ2-3; D is perhaps TRBD2 (5 bases). The CDR3 covers 16 residues. V was shortened by 2 bases and J by 0 bases, with 12 bases between the two germline ends. CDR1 MNHNY and CDR2 SVGAGI come from the germline V gene (reference sequence).

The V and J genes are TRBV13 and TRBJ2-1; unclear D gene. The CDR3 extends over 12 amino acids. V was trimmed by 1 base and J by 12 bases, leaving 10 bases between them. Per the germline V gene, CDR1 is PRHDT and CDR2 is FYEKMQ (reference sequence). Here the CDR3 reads CASSLESSGQFF. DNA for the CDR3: TGTGCCAGCAGCTTAGAGTCATCCGGGCAGTTCTTC.

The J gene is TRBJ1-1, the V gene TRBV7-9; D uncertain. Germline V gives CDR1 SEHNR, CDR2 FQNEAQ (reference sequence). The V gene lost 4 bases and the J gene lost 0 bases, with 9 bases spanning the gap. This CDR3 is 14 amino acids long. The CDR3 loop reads CASSSHVLNTEAFF. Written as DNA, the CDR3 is TGTGCCAGCAGCTCGCACGTCCTGAACACTGAAGCTTTCTTT.

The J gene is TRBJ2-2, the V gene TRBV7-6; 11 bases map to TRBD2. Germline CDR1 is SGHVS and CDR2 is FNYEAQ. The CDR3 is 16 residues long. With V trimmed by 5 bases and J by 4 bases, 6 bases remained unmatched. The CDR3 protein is CASSPTSGIGTGELFF. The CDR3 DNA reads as TGTGCCAGCAGCCCGACTAGCGGGATAGGCACCGGGGAGCTGTTTTTT. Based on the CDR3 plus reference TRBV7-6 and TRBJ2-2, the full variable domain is GAGVSQSPRYKVTKRGQDVALRCDPISGHVSLYWYRQALGQGPEFLTYFNYEAQQDKSGLPNDRFSAERPEGSISTLTIQRTEQRDSAMYRCASSPTSGIGTGELFFGEGSRLTVL.

The CDR3 DNA reads TGTGCCAGCAGCGCCTCCGGGACTACCAATGAGCAGTTCTTC. Its translation: CASSASGTTNEQFF. The chain combines TRBV9 with TRBJ2-1; 7 nucleotides align to TRBD2. The CDR3 covers 14 residues. Germline assignment: CDR1 SGDLS and CDR2 YYNGEE. With 3 bases clipped from V and 6 bases from J, the junction kept 6 bases outside the gene matches. Supplemented by reference TRBV9 and TRBJ2-1, the full variable domain reads DSGVTQTPKHLITATGQRVTLRCSPRSGDLSVYWYQQSLDQGLQFLIQYYNGEERAKGNILERFSAQQFPDLHSELNLSSLELGDSALYFCASSASGTTNEQFFGPGTRLTVL.

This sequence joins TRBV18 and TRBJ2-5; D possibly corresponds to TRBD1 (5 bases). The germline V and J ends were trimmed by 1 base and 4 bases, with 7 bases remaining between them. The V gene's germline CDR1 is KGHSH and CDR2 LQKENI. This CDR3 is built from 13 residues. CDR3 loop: CASSPQGPETQYF. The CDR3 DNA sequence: TGTGCCAGCTCACCACAGGGGCCAGAGACCCAGTACTTC.

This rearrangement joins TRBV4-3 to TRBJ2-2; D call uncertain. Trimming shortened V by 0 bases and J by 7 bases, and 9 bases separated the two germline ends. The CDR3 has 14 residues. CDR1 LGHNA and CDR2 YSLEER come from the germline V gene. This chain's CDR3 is CASSQDTGNGELFF. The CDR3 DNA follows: TGCGCCAGCAGCCAAGACACGGGCAACGGGGAGCTGTTTTTT.

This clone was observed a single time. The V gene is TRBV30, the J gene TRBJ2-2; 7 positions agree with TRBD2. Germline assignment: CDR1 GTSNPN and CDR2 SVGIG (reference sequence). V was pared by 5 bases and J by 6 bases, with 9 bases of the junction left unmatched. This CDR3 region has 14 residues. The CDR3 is CAWDTGLVSGELFF. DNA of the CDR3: TGTGCCTGGGACACCGGACTAGTTTCCGGGGAGCTGTTTTTT. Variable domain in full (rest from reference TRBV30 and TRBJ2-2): SQTIHQWPATLVQPVGSPLSLECTVEGTSNPNLYWYRQAAGRGLQLLFYSVGIGQISSEVPQNLSASRPQDRQFILSSKKLLLSDSGFYLCAWDTGLVSGELFFGEGSRLTVL.

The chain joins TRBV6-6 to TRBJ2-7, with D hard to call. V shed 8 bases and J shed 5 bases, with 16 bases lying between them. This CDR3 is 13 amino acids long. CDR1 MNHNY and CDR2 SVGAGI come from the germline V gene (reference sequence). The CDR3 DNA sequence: TGTGCCAGCGGCAATAACATAGGGAACGAGCAGTACTTC. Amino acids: CASGNNIGNEQYF.

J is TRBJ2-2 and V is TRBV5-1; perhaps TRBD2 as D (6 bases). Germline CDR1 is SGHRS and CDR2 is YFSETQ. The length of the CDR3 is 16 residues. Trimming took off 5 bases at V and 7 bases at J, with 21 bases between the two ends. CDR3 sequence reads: CASSSLPTSPVGELFF. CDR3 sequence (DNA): TGCGCCAGCAGTTCCCTCCCGACTAGTCCGGTCGGGGAGCTGTTTTTT.

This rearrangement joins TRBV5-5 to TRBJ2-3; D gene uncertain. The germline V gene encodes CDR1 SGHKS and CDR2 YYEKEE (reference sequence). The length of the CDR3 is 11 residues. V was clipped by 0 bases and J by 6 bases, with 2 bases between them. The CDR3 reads CASSLGDTQYF. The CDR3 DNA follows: TGTGCCAGCAGCTTGGGTGATACGCAGTATTTT.

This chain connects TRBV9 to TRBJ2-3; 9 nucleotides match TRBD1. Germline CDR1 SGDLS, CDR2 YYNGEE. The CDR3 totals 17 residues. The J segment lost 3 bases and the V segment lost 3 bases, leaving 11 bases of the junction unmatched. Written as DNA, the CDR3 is TGTGCCAGCAGCGGGACTTTGCGGACAGGGGTTACAGATACGCAGTATTTT. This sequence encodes CASSGTLRTGVTDTQYF.

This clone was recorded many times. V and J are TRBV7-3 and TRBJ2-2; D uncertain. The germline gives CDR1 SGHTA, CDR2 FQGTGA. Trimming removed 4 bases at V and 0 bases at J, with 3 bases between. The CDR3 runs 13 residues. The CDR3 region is CASSSANTGELFF. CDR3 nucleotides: TGTGCCAGCAGCTCCGCGAACACCGGGGAGCTGTTTTTT.

CDR3 loop: CASSTGSGKTDTQYF. The CDR3 DNA reads as TGTGCCAGCAGCACTGGGAGCGGGAAGACAGATACGCAGTATTTT. The V and J genes are TRBV5-6 and TRBJ2-3; TRBD2 matches 7 bases. Trimming at V came to 4 bases and at J to 3 bases, leaving 8 bases not matched to a gene. The length of the CDR3 is 15 residues. Germline V gives CDR1 SGHDT, CDR2 YYEEEE.

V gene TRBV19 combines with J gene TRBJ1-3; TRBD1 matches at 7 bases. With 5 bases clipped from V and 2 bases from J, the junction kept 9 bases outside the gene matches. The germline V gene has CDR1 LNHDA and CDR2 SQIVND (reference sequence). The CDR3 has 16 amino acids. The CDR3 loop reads CASSPHRQGAGNTIYF. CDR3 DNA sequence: TGTGCCAGTAGTCCTCACCGACAGGGCGCTGGAAACACCATATATTTT.

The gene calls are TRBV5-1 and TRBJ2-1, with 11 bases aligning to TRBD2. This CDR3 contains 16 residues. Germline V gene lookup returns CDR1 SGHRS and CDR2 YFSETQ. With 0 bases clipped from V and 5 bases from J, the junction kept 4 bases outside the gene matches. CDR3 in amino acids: CASSLAGSGRDNEQFF. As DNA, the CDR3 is TGCGCCAGCAGCTTGGCCGGTAGCGGGAGGGACAATGAGCAGTTCTTC.

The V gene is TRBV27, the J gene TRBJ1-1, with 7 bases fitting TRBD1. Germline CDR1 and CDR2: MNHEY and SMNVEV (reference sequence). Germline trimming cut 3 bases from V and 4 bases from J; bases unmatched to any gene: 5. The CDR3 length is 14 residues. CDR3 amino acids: CASSLGQYSTEAFF. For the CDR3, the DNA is TGTGCCAGCAGTTTGGGACAGTATAGCACTGAAGCTTTCTTT.

CDR3 sequence reads: CASSFSENIQYF. In nucleotides, the CDR3 is TGTGCCAGCAGCTTCTCGGAAAACATTCAGTACTTC. The chain carries TRBV5-6 and TRBJ2-4, with D hard to call. V was shortened by 2 bases and J by 5 bases, with 5 bases between the two germline ends. CDR1 is SGHDT and CDR2 is YYEEEE in the germline V gene. The CDR3 has 12 amino acids.

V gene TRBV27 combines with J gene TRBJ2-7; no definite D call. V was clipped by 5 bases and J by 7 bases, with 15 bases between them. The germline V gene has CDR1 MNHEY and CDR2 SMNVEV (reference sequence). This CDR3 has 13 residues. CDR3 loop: CASSQEVFGEQYF. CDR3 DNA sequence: TGTGCCAGCAGTCAAGAGGTATTTGGGGAGCAGTACTTC.